The next 30 T cell receptor beta chains were all read from a single sample in a study of STAT5B mutations in CD4+ large granular lymphocyte leukemia. Clones were sequenced by immunoSEQ multiplex PCR, and TCRdb holds only the in-frame ones, with some missing. The sample holds 40,000 to 45,000 clones, 84% seen once. Sequencing was done on a sample of CD4+ T cells from blood buffy coats. Receptors were obtained from a human donor in good health.

DNA of the CDR3: TGTGCCAGTATCGAGAGGTGGGAATCAGACTATGGCTACACCTTC. It is translated as CASIERWESDYGYTF. The genes are TRBV19 and TRBJ1-2; D is uncertain. Trimming stripped 7 bases from V and 3 bases from J, with 18 bases between. The CDR3 totals 15 residues. CDR1 LNHDA and CDR2 SQIVND come from the germline V gene (reference sequence).

J is TRBJ1-6 and V is TRBV28; D call uncertain. Germline CDR1 is MDHEN and CDR2 is SYDVKM. The CDR3 has 15 amino acids. Trimming stripped 1 base from V and 9 bases from J, with 13 bases between. The CDR3 DNA is TGTGCCAGCAGTTTATTGAGAGGGTTTGGTTCACCCCTCCACTTT. Encoded protein: CASSLLRGFGSPLHF.

V and J are TRBV7-3 and TRBJ1-1; no clear D. Looked up from germline, CDR1 is SGHTA and CDR2 is FQGTGA. The length of the CDR3 is 15 residues. V lost 1 base, J lost 2 bases, and 11 bases lay in between. CDR3 sequence reads: CASSLNPEPNTEAFF. CDR3 sequence (DNA): TGTGCCAGCAGCTTAAACCCAGAACCAAACACTGAAGCTTTCTTT.

Notes on this clone: The sample carries other DNA sequences with the same CDR3. The chain couples TRBV5-1 to TRBJ1-2; D is ambiguous. The V gene lost 5 bases and the J gene lost 3 bases, with 17 bases spanning the gap. Looked up from germline, CDR1 is SGHRS and CDR2 is YFSETQ. CDR3 length: 15 residues. CDR3 DNA sequence: TGCGCCAGCAGGTCAGCAGGAGGCGCGGACTATGGCTACACCTTC. Translating it yields CASRSAGGADYGYTF.

The chain recombines TRBV7-2 with TRBJ1-3; 10 bases agree with TRBD1. This CDR3 contains 16 residues. The V gene's germline CDR1 is SGHTA and CDR2 FQGNSA. Trimming at V came to 3 bases and at J to 4 bases, leaving 6 bases not matched to a gene. The CDR3 nucleotides read TGTGCCAGCAGCTTTTCCGGGACAGGGGAGGGAAACACCATATATTTT. Protein product: CASSFSGTGEGNTIYF.

The chain joins TRBV6-6 to TRBJ2-7; TRBD2 aligns across 14 bases. Per germline, CDR1 MNHNY and CDR2 SVGAGI (reference sequence). The CDR3 contains 15 residues. The junction had 5 bases not matched to a gene; V was cut back by 6 bases and J by 4 bases. CDR3 bases: TGTGCCAGCAGCACCGGGACTAGCGGGAGTTACGAGCAGTACTTC. Its translation is CASSTGTSGSYEQYF.

This clone has only a few counts. This sequence joins TRBV10-3 and TRBJ2-7, with D possibly being TRBD2 (6 bases). Looked up from germline, CDR1 is ENHRY and CDR2 is SYGVKD. The length of the CDR3 is 13 residues. The germline V and J ends were trimmed by 4 bases and 3 bases, with 10 bases remaining between them. Written as DNA, the CDR3 is TGTGCCATCAGTGGACTAGTACACTACGAGCAGTACTTC. This encodes CAISGLVHYEQYF.

The rearrangement uses TRBV18 and TRBJ2-3; 8 positions match TRBD2. Per the germline V gene, CDR1 is KGHSH and CDR2 is LQKENI. V gave up 2 bases and J gave up 3 bases; unmatched junction bases: 13. The CDR3 runs to 18 residues. The CDR3 reads CASSPFGRRGGQTDTQYF. In nucleotides, the CDR3 is TGTGCCAGCTCACCATTCGGGAGACGGGGGGGCCAGACAGATACGCAGTATTTT.

The rearrangement joins TRBV18 to TRBJ2-1; D is possibly TRBD2 (6 bases). Deletions cut 3 bases from V and 8 bases from J, with 17 bases between. Germline V gene lookup returns CDR1 KGHSH and CDR2 LQKENI. This CDR3 region has 15 residues. The CDR3 nucleotides read TGTGCCAGCTCACCGCTGGACGGGAGTGGGTATGAGCAGTTCTTC. Translated, it gives CASSPLDGSGYEQFF. Supplemented by reference TRBV18 and TRBJ2-1, the full variable domain reads NAGVMQNPRHLVRRRGQEARLRCSPMKGHSHVYWYRQLPEEGLKFMVYLQKENIIDESGMPKERFSAEFPKEGPSILRIQQVVRGDSAAYFCASSPLDGSGYEQFFGPGTRLTVL.

The chain recombines TRBV7-6 with TRBJ1-2; D remains ambiguous. The germline V gene encodes CDR1 SGHVS and CDR2 FNYEAQ. V was shortened by 1 base and J by 6 bases, with 18 bases between the two germline ends. The CDR3 is 16 amino acids. CDR3 in DNA: TGTGCCAGCAGCTTAGGTCGGGCGGAGATCGGGAATGGCTACACCTTC. It codes for CASSLGRAEIGNGYTF.

V and J are TRBV6-5 and TRBJ1-2; weak D call: TRBD1 (6 bases). Trimming shortened V by 4 bases and J by 13 bases, and 16 bases separated the two germline ends. CDR3 length: 12 residues. CDR1 is MNHEY and CDR2 is SVGAGI in the germline V gene. This CDR3 reads CASSSQQGSSTF. The CDR3 DNA is TGTGCCAGCAGTTCACAACAGGGCTCGAGCACCTTC.

The chain joins TRBV7-2 to TRBJ1-5; D remains ambiguous. The germline V gene has CDR1 SGHTA and CDR2 FQGNSA. This CDR3 has 13 amino acids. Trimming took off 4 bases at V and 4 bases at J, with 8 bases between the two ends. This CDR3 reads CASSYGINQPQHF. CDR3 bases: TGTGCCAGCAGCTACGGGATAAATCAGCCCCAGCATTTT.

V and J are TRBV4-2 and TRBJ2-2; TRBD2 agrees at 13 bases. V lost 4 bases and J lost 3; bases outside the gene matches: 8. Per the germline V gene, CDR1 is LGHNA and CDR2 is YNFKEQ. The CDR3 is 18 amino acids. The DNA for the CDR3 is TGTGCCAGCAGCCTTGGGACTAGCGGGATTGGGGACACCGGGGAGCTGTTTTTT. This sequence encodes CASSLGTSGIGDTGELFF.

This clone was observed a handful of times. The chain links TRBV6-1 to TRBJ1-2, with D possibly matching TRBD1 (6 bases). Trimming took 10 bases from V and 5 from J, leaving 20 bases between them. In germline, CDR1 is MNHNS, CDR2 SASEGT. The CDR3 contains 14 residues. This CDR3 is CATHVGYREYGYTF. CDR3 DNA: TGTGCCACTCACGTCGGGTACAGGGAGTATGGCTACACCTTC.

The V gene is TRBV19, the J gene TRBJ1-1, with D hard to call. The CDR3 runs to 14 residues. V shed 3 bases and J shed 5 bases, with 13 bases lying between them. The germline V gene encodes CDR1 LNHDA and CDR2 SQIVND (reference sequence). The CDR3 region has the DNA TGTGCCAGTAGTATGATGGATCGAGAAACTGAAGCTTTCTTT. This translates into CASSMMDRETEAFF.

This clone was seen a single time. The chain couples TRBV9 to TRBJ2-2; D is possibly TRBD1 (5 bases). This CDR3 is 14 amino acids long. The V gene lost 0 bases and the J gene lost 6 bases, with 9 bases spanning the gap. CDR1 is SGDLS, CDR2 YYNGEE, per germline. This CDR3 reads CASSVDRSAGELFF. The CDR3 DNA is TGTGCCAGCAGCGTAGACAGGAGCGCCGGGGAGCTGTTTTTT.

The chain links TRBV19 to TRBJ2-5, with 9 bases aligning to TRBD2. Unmatched junction bases numbered 4, after V lost 3 bases and J lost 2 bases. The germline CDR1 and CDR2 sequences are LNHDA and SQIVND (reference sequence). The CDR3 extends over 15 amino acids. The CDR3 spells CASSILAGEQETQYF. The CDR3 coding sequence is TGTGCCAGTAGTATTTTAGCGGGGGAACAAGAGACCCAGTACTTC.

The rearrangement uses TRBV19 and TRBJ1-1; D unresolved. The CDR3 has 14 residues. The germline V gene has CDR1 LNHDA and CDR2 SQIVND (reference sequence). The V end was cut by 6 bases, the J end by 1 base, with 12 bases between. CDR3 residues: CASRAMGPNTEAFF. The CDR3 nucleotides read TGTGCCAGTAGGGCTATGGGCCCGAACACTGAAGCTTTCTTT.

This sequence joins TRBV5-1 and TRBJ1-3; no clear D gene. The CDR3 contains 14 residues. Trimming pared 0 bases from V and 4 bases from J, leaving 8 bases between. Germline-derived CDR1 and CDR2 are SGHRS and YFSETQ. CDR3 nucleotides: TGCGCCAGCAGCTTGGCCGAGCGGGGAAACACCATATATTTT. Encoded protein: CASSLAERGNTIYF. Looking up the rest from reference TRBV5-1 and TRBJ1-3 gives the full variable domain: KAGVTQTPRYLIKTRGQQVTLSCSPISGHRSVSWYQQTPGQGLQFLFEYFSETQRNKGNFPGRFSGRQFSNSRSEMNVSTLELGDSALYLCASSLAERGNTIYFGEGSWLTVV.

CDR3 protein: CASSYAGSSCTF. The DNA of the CDR3 is TGTGCCAGCAGTTACGCGGGGTCCAGCTGCACCTTC. The chain has TRBV6-5 and TRBJ1-2; D not certain. Trimming pared 2 bases from V and 13 bases from J, leaving 14 bases between. Looked up from germline, CDR1 is MNHEY and CDR2 is SVGAGI. CDR3 length equals 12 residues.

Details on this clone: One junction end does not reproduce the germline sequence, and a read error may be involved. The chain has TRBV6-6 and TRBJ1-3; D is possibly TRBD1 (5 bases). CDR1 MNHNY and CDR2 SVGAGI come from the germline V gene (reference sequence). The CDR3 covers 15 residues. The CDR3 DNA is TGTGCCAGCAGCTACTTAAGGGGTAGTGGAAACACCATATATTTT. Residues: CASSYLRGSGNTIYF.

The chain is built from TRBV7-9 and TRBJ2-1; 7 bases agree with TRBD1. Germline CDR1 SEHNR, CDR2 FQNEAQ (reference sequence). The V segment lost 5 bases and the J segment 4 bases; nucleotides outside the gene matches: 8. This CDR3 has 15 amino acids. In DNA form, the CDR3 reads TGTGCCAGCAGCGACCTGGGACAGCGGTACAATGAGCAGTTCTTC. It specifies CASSDLGQRYNEQFF.

The V call is TRBV18, the J call TRBJ1-3; D is unclear. The CDR3 length is 14 residues. The V end lost 3 bases, the J end lost 3 bases, and 9 bases lay between the germline ends. Germline V gene sequence: CDR1 KGHSH, CDR2 LQKENI. CDR3 sequence reads: CASSPRTDGNTIYF. The CDR3 DNA sequence: TGTGCCAGCTCACCCCGGACGGATGGAAACACCATATATTTT.

The CDR3 sequence: CASSGRGSDQPQHF. The CDR3, as DNA: TGTGCCAGCAGCGGCAGGGGGAGTGATCAGCCCCAGCATTTT. This sequence joins TRBV9 and TRBJ1-5; 7 bases map to TRBD1. The CDR3 runs to 14 residues. Trimming cost V 3 bases and J 5 bases; bases outside gene matches: 5. Germline V CDR1 and CDR2: SGDLS, YYNGEE.

The V call is TRBV6-6, the J call TRBJ1-1; no firm D call. Germline V gene sequence: CDR1 MNHNY, CDR2 SVGAGI (reference sequence). This CDR3 comprises 14 residues. V was trimmed by 2 bases and J by 1 base, leaving 8 bases between them. The CDR3 loop reads CASSYGPENTEAFF. The CDR3 DNA sequence: TGTGCCAGCAGTTACGGTCCGGAGAACACTGAAGCTTTCTTT.

This clone has just one count. CDR3 loop: CASSHLLAGELDTQYF. The CDR3 nucleotides are TGTGCCAGCAGCCACCTTCTAGCGGGAGAGTTAGATACGCAGTATTTT. V and J are TRBV4-2 and TRBJ2-3; 10 bases are a match to TRBD2. Trimming cost V 3 bases and J 5 bases; bases outside gene matches: 8. Germline V gives CDR1 LGHNA, CDR2 YNFKEQ. The CDR3 has 16 residues.

The genes are TRBV19 and TRBJ1-1; D is undetermined. Deletions cut 5 bases from V and 1 base from J, with 8 bases between. Germline V gives CDR1 LNHDA, CDR2 SQIVND (reference sequence). The length of the CDR3 is 13 residues. CDR3 protein: CASSFGQNTEAFF. Written as DNA, the CDR3 is TGTGCCAGTAGTTTTGGGCAGAACACTGAAGCTTTCTTT.

DNA of the CDR3: TGTGCCAGCAGCCCAGGACAGAATAGCAATCAGCCCCAGCATTTT. As protein: CASSPGQNSNQPQHF. The chain is built from TRBV7-9 and TRBJ1-5, with a weak D call TRBD1 (6 bases). The V gene's germline CDR1 is SEHNR and CDR2 FQNEAQ (reference sequence). CDR3 length: 15 residues. Between the trimmed V and J ends, which lost 5 bases and 0 bases, there was a span of 11 bases. The full variable domain, its missing parts supplied by reference TRBV7-9 and TRBJ1-5, is DTGVSQNPRHKITKRGQNVTFRCDPISEHNRLYWYRQTLGQGPEFLTYFQNEAQLEKSRLLSDRFSAERPKGSFSTLEIQRTEQGDSAMYLCASSPGQNSNQPQHFGDGTRLSIL.

This clone was recorded only once. The chain has TRBV6-6 and TRBJ1-5, with 7 bases identical to TRBD1. The length of the CDR3 is 16 residues. The V gene's germline CDR1 is MNHNY and CDR2 SVGAGI (reference sequence). V shed 5 bases and J 1 base; nucleotides not matched to a gene: 8. CDR3 sequence: CASSPGQTVSNQPQHF. The CDR3 region has the DNA TGTGCCAGCAGTCCGGGACAGACGGTAAGCAATCAGCCCCAGCATTTT.

This chain connects TRBV18 to TRBJ2-7; 8 nucleotides align to TRBD2. The CDR3 covers 16 residues. Germline V CDR1 and CDR2: KGHSH, LQKENI. Trimming took 6 bases from V and 5 from J; bases not matched to a gene: 15. CDR3 DNA: TGTGCCAGCTCTTCAGATAGCGGGACTTTTGTCGACGAGCAGTACTTC. Amino acid sequence: CASSSDSGTFVDEQYF. The full variable domain, in which reference TRBV18 and TRBJ2-7 provide the parts outside the CDR3, is NAGVMQNPRHLVRRRGQEARLRCSPMKGHSHVYWYRQLPEEGLKFMVYLQKENIIDESGMPKERFSAEFPKEGPSILRIQQVVRGDSAAYFCASSSDSGTFVDEQYFGPGTRLTVT.